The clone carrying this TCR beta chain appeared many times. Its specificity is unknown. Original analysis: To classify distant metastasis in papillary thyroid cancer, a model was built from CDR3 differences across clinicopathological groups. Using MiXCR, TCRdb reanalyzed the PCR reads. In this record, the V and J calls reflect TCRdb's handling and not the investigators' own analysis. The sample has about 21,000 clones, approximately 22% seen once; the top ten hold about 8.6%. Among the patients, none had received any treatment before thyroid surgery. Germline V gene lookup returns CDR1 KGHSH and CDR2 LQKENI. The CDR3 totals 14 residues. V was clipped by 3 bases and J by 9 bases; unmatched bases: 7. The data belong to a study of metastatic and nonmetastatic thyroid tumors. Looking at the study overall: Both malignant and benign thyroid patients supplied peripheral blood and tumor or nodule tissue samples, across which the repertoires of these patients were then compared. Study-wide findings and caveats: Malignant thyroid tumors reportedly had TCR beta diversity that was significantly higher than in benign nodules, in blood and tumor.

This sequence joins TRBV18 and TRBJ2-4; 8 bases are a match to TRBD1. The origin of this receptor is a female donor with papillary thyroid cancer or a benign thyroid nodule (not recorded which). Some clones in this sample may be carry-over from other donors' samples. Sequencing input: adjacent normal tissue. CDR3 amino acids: CASSPGRDRGIQYF. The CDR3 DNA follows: TGTGCCAGCTCACCGGGCCGCGACAGGGGCATTCAGTACTTC. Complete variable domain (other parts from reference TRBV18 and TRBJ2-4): NAGVMQNPRHLVRRRGQEARLRCSPMKGHSHVYWYRQLPEEGLKFMVYLQKENIIDESGMPKERFSAEFPKEGPSILRIQQVVRGDSAAYFCASSPGRDRGIQYFGAGTRLSVL.